This T cell receptor (beta chain) was obtained from a study of shared clonotypes between healthy human individuals. As for the study in general: Researchers assigned three CD4 naive, three CD4 memory, two CD8 naive and one CD8 memory plate to each donor. Findings of the study overall: Across a handful of donors, naive CD4 shared 5% to 6%, naive CD8 around 3.8%, memory CD4 more than 2%, memory CD8 about 0.4%.

Germline CDR1 reads SGHAT; CDR2 reads FQNNGV. The CDR3 is 13 amino acids. The germline V and J ends were trimmed by 1 base and 4 bases, with 5 bases remaining between them. Some clones are missing from TCRdb's copy, which holds only in-frame ones; the method was immunoSEQ multiplex PCR. The top ten clones hold approximately 0.13% of a sample with 2 million to 2.5 million clones, nearly 97% of them seen once. Of note for this clone: Its cognate antigen is unknown. The same CDR3 arises from other DNA sequences in this sample as well.

The receptor was isolated from a man younger than 35 in good health. This rearrangement joins TRBV11-2 to TRBJ1-3; D is ambiguous. The sample was naive CD4+ T cells sorted from blood. The subset was: CD45RA+ positively selected. CDR3 sequence reads: CASSLAQGNTIYF. CDR3 coding DNA: TGTGCCAGCAGCTTAGCACAGGGAAACACCATATATTTT.